The text below deals with one T cell receptor beta chain. These data come from a study of CD8+CD57+ T cells in acquired aplastic anemia. About the study: DNA recovered from sorted CD4+ and CD8+ cells had a mean of 3.2 ug.

The sequenced patients had an expansion of CD8+CD57+ cells seen by flow cytometry. Patients were therapy-naive when their blood was sampled. V dropped 7 bases and J dropped 0 bases, with 11 bases sitting between them. Per germline, CDR1 DFQATT and CDR2 SNEGSKA (reference sequence). The CDR3 has 13 residues. CDR3 and TCR beta VDJ profiling relied on genomic DNA as the template. TCRdb re-called the reads with MiXCR, one entry per CDR3 protein. The sample includes 200,000 or so distinct CDR3 sequences, about 60% of them seen just once. The source material was sorted CD4+, CD8+, or CD8+CD57+ T cells (not recorded which) from PBMCs. This chain links TRBV20-1 with TRBJ2-3; D tentatively reads TRBD1 or TRBD2 (5 bases each). This TCR derives from a human donor with aplastic anemia. As DNA, the CDR3 is TGCAGTGGGACGAGGGACAGCACAGATACGCAGTATTTT. Translated, it gives CSGTRDSTDTQYF.